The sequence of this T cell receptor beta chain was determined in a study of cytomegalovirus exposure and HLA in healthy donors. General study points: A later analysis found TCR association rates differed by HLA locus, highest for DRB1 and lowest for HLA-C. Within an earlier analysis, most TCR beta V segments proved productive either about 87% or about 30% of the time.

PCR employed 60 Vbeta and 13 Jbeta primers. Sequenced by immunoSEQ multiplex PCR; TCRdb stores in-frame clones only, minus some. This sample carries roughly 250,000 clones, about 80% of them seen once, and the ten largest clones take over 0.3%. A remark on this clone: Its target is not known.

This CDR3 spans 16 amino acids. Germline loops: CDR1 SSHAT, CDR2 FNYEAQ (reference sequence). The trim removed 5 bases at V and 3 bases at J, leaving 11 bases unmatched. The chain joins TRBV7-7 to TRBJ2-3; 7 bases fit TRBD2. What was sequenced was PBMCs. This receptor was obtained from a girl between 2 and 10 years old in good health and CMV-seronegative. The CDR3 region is CASSQERGGSTDTQYF. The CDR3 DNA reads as TGTGCCAGCAGCCAAGAAAGGGGCGGGAGTACAGATACGCAGTATTTT.